This passage covers 16 T cell receptor beta chains from one sample sequenced in a study of blood T cell repertoires in COVID-19. The table came from immunoSEQ multiplex PCR; TCRdb's copy has only in-frame clones and leaves some out. The sample shows roughly 250,000 clones, about 87% of them seen only once. The sequencing sample was made of peripheral blood. Source of these receptors: a woman between 45 and 60 years old with acute or convalescent COVID-19.

This chain connects TRBV10-3 to TRBJ2-1; possibly TRBD2 for D (5 bases). Trimming cost V 8 bases and J 5 bases, with 16 bases left between them. CDR1 ENHRY and CDR2 SYGVKD come from the germline V gene. The CDR3 length is 14 residues. For the CDR3, the DNA is TGTGCCATCGGGGAGAGAGCGCGAGACAATGAGCAGTTCTTC. It codes for CAIGERARDNEQFF.

V gene TRBV5-4 combines with J gene TRBJ1-3; TRBD1 matches at 8 bases. The junction had 8 bases not matched to a gene; V was cut back by 4 bases and J by 5 bases. Germline values: CDR1 SGHNT, CDR2 YYREEE (reference sequence). The CDR3 extends over 15 amino acids. CDR3 coding DNA: TGTGCCAGCAGCCCGGGGGCAGGGGGCAGAAACACCATATATTTT. This sequence encodes CASSPGAGGRNTIYF.

The chain is built from TRBV4-1 and TRBJ1-3; 7 bases agree with TRBD1. Trimming at V came to 6 bases and at J to 6 bases, leaving 11 bases not matched to a gene. CDR3 length: 15 amino acids. Germline V gene data show CDR1 as MGHRA and CDR2 as YSYEKL. The CDR3 region has the DNA TGCGCCAGCAGGGGGTATACAGGGGCGGAAAACACCATATATTTT. This sequence encodes CASRGYTGAENTIYF.

The chain joins TRBV4-3 to TRBJ1-4, with D uncertain. Trimming took 2 bases from V and 0 from J, leaving 7 bases between them. Germline-derived CDR1 and CDR2 are LGHNA and YSLEER. The CDR3 is 15 amino acids. For the CDR3, the DNA is TGCGCCAGCAGCCAAAAAGCCTCAACTAATGAAAAACTGTTTTTT. Amino acids: CASSQKASTNEKLFF.

The chain has TRBV6-5 and TRBJ2-1; D remains unclear. V was shortened by 4 bases and J by 8 bases, with 6 bases between the two germline ends. From germline, CDR1 is MNHEY and CDR2 SVGAGI. The CDR3 contains 11 residues. CDR3 nucleotide sequence: TGTGCCAGCAGTTGGCAGGATGAGCAGTTCTTC. Its protein product is CASSWQDEQFF.

The V gene is TRBV6-5, the J gene TRBJ2-1, with D hard to call. The CDR3 spans 11 residues. Per germline, CDR1 MNHEY and CDR2 SVGAGI. Trimming left V 4 bases short and J 7 bases short, with 5 bases between. CDR3 in DNA: TGTGCCAGCAGTTTTCTGAATGAGCAGTTCTTC. Translated, it gives CASSFLNEQFF.

J is TRBJ1-2 and V is TRBV4-3; D gene unclear. The CDR3 loop spans 15 amino acids. V was pared by 0 bases and J by 4 bases, with 12 bases between. Per germline, CDR1 LGHNA and CDR2 YSLEER. The CDR3 region is CASSQEWAAGYGYTF. Written as DNA, the CDR3 is TGCGCCAGCAGCCAAGAGTGGGCGGCGGGCTATGGCTACACCTTC.

This clone was detected a few times. This chain connects TRBV2 to TRBJ2-2; 9 bases line up with TRBD1. CDR3 length equals 13 residues. CDR1 is SNHLY, CDR2 FYNNEI, per germline. The V gene end was trimmed by 10 bases and the J gene end by 4 bases; junction bases not matched to a gene: 4. The CDR3 reads CAMQTGGTGELFF. As DNA, the CDR3 is TGTGCCATGCAGACAGGGGGCACCGGGGAGCTGTTTTTT. Full variable domain (remainder filled in from reference TRBV2 and TRBJ2-2): EPEVTQTPSHQVTQMGQEVILRCVPISNHLYFYWYRQILGQKVEFLVSFYNNEISEKSEIFDDQFSVERPDGSNFTLKIRSTKLEDSAMYFCAMQTGGTGELFFGEGSRLTVL.

Only one count was recorded for this clone. The chain recombines TRBV2 with TRBJ1-1; possible D gene TRBD1, 6 bases. V lost 10 bases and J lost 5, with 17 bases in between. The CDR3 spans 13 residues. Per the germline V gene, CDR1 is SNHLY and CDR2 is FYNNEI. The DNA for the CDR3 is TGTGCCACTAACAGGGCGCTCCTAACTGAAGCTTTCTTT. This gives the protein CATNRALLTEAFF.

A few counts support this clone. The CDR3 region has the DNA TGTGCCAGCAGCCGGGGACAGACTAATGAAAAACTGTTTTTT. Translation gives CASSRGQTNEKLFF. This chain connects TRBV5-6 to TRBJ1-4; the match to TRBD1 covers 7 bases. V shed 4 bases and J 2 bases; nucleotides not matched to a gene: 2. The germline CDR1 and CDR2 sequences are SGHDT and YYEEEE. CDR3 length equals 14 residues.

The chain has TRBV5-1 and TRBJ2-1; D may be TRBD2 (5 bases). The CDR3 runs 14 residues. Trimming stripped 3 bases from V and 2 bases from J, with 9 bases between. CDR1 and CDR2 from the germline V gene are SGHRS and YFSETQ. The CDR3 reads CASSSPGTYNEQFF. The CDR3 DNA reads as TGCGCCAGCAGCTCGCCCGGGACCTACAATGAGCAGTTCTTC.

This chain joins TRBV11-2 and TRBJ2-1; 7 nucleotides match TRBD2. This CDR3 is 15 amino acids long. Trimming cost V 0 bases and J 9 bases; bases outside gene matches: 8. Germline CDR1 is SGHAT and CDR2 is FQNNGV. CDR3 loop: CASSLDPAGEGEQFF. Written as DNA, the CDR3 is TGTGCCAGCAGCTTAGATCCCGCGGGAGAAGGTGAGCAGTTCTTC.

The chain links TRBV28 to TRBJ2-2; TRBD1 aligns across 7 bases. Germline V gene data show CDR1 as MDHEN and CDR2 as SYDVKM. V gave up 6 bases and J gave up 5 bases; unmatched junction bases: 6. The CDR3 consists of 14 residues. The CDR3 region has the DNA TGTGCCAGCAGACCAGGGGGTCGGACCGGGGAGCTGTTTTTT. This gives the protein CASRPGGRTGELFF.

The rearrangement joins TRBV11-3 to TRBJ1-2; D perhaps matches TRBD1 (5 bases). Trimming removed 6 bases at V and 8 bases at J, with 19 bases between. CDR1 SGHNT and CDR2 YENEEA come from the germline V gene. CDR3 length: 14 amino acids. The CDR3 DNA reads as TGTGCCAGCAGTATCAGGGCCCCGTTATTCGGCTACACCTTC. Its translation is CASSIRAPLFGYTF.

V and J are TRBV28 and TRBJ1-1, with TRBD1 as a possible D gene (6 bases). Per germline, CDR1 MDHEN and CDR2 SYDVKM. CDR3 length: 15 amino acids. Trimming took off 4 bases at V and 6 bases at J, with 18 bases between the two ends. CDR3 loop: CASSSPGAYLSEAFF. Written as DNA, the CDR3 is TGTGCCAGCAGTTCCCCAGGGGCCTACCTCTCTGAAGCTTTCTTT.

This sequence joins TRBV7-2 and TRBJ1-5; tentatively, D is TRBD1 (6 bases). Germline CDR1 reads SGHTA; CDR2 reads FQGNSA. Trimming pared 1 base from V and 2 bases from J, leaving 15 bases between. The CDR3 contains 17 residues. The DNA for the CDR3 is TGTGCCAGCAGCTTAGTGGGAGGGGGACTAGGCAATCAGCCCCAGCATTTT. Amino acids: CASSLVGGGLGNQPQHF.